One sample yielded the 4 T cell receptor beta chains listed below, sequenced in a study of OX40 agonist ivuxolimab in advanced cancers. TCRdb's table, derived via immunoSEQ multiplex PCR, lists solely in-frame clones and lacks some. Of about 78,000 clones listed, roughly 84% are singletons. The sample here was CD4+ or CD8+ T cells sorted from blood, taken in a trial of the OX40 agonist ivuxolimab. These TCRs come from an adult with an advanced solid tumor such as melanoma, head and neck, liver or kidney cancer.

The V call is TRBV11-2, the J call TRBJ2-5, with D possibly called TRBD1 or TRBD2 (6 bases each). CDR1 is SGHAT and CDR2 is FQNNGV in the germline V gene. The V end lost 5 bases, the J end lost 5 bases, and 21 bases lay between the germline ends. This CDR3 comprises 16 residues. The DNA of the CDR3 is TGTGCCAGCAGCGTGGGGAGGACAGTCCTCCTTGAGACCCAGTACTTC. Translating it yields CASSVGRTVLLETQYF. The full variable domain, with the rest looked up from reference TRBV11-2 and TRBJ2-5, is EAGVAQSPRYKIIEKRQSVAFWCNPISGHATLYWYQQILGQGPKLLIQFQNNGVVDDSQLPKDRFSAERLKGVDSTLKIQPAKLEDSAVYLCASSVGRTVLLETQYFGPGTRLLVL.

This chain connects TRBV5-4 to TRBJ2-1; the D gene is possibly TRBD1 (8 bases). The germline V gene encodes CDR1 SGHNT and CDR2 YYREEE (reference sequence). The CDR3 runs 15 residues. V was shortened by 7 bases and J by 4 bases, with 18 bases between the two germline ends. CDR3 in DNA: TGTGCCAGCCACAGGGGGGCTAGCGGATACAATGAGCAGTTCTTC. This codes for CASHRGASGYNEQFF.

V gene TRBV5-6 combines with J gene TRBJ1-1, with TRBD1 matching over 8 bases. CDR1 is SGHDT, CDR2 YYEEEE, per germline. Germline trimming cut 4 bases from V and 5 bases from J; bases unmatched to any gene: 10. The CDR3 has 15 amino acids. CDR3 DNA: TGTGCCAGCAGCATCATAACCCGGGACAGGACTGAAGCTTTCTTT. Protein sequence: CASSIITRDRTEAFF.

The chain employs TRBV7-2 and TRBJ2-3; either TRBD1 or TRBD2 may supply D (6 bases each). The CDR3 runs to 18 residues. The V end lost 6 bases, the J end lost 6 bases, and 28 bases lay between the germline ends. Germline V lookup: CDR1 SGHTA, CDR2 FQGNSA. The CDR3 nucleotides are TGTGCCAGCAGACGAAGGTCTAGCCCTAAGGGGGGTCGGGATACGCAGTATTTT. Its translation is CASRRRSSPKGGRDTQYF.